What follows are 13 T cell receptor beta chains derived from one specimen sequenced in a study of blood T cell repertoires in COVID-19. Assay: immunoSEQ multiplex PCR; the TCRdb copy retains only in-frame clones and omits some. The table lists approximately 260,000 clones, around 80% of them singletons, with roughly 4% in the top ten. The specimen sequenced was PBMCs or T cells enriched from blood (not recorded which). These receptors were collected from a man aged 25-45 years with acute COVID-19.

CDR3 amino acids: CASTLGLAYTGELFF. DNA for the CDR3: TGTGCCAGCACTCTGGGACTAGCGTACACCGGGGAGCTGTTTTTT. The V call is TRBV28, the J call TRBJ2-2, with TRBD2 matching 10 bases. CDR1 is MDHEN, CDR2 SYDVKM, per germline. V trimming: 7 bases; J trimming: 3 bases; junction bases outside the gene matches: 5. The CDR3 has 15 amino acids.

V gene TRBV6-2 or TRBV6-3 combines with J gene TRBJ1-2; D ambiguous. Germline CDR1 and CDR2: MNHEY and SVGEGT. Trimming cost V 2 bases and J 8 bases, with 12 bases left between them. This CDR3 comprises 13 residues. The CDR3 is CASSYNVPGGYTF. CDR3 nucleotides: TGTGCCAGCAGTTACAACGTCCCAGGCGGCTACACCTTC.

V and J are TRBV6-4 and TRBJ1-6, with a weak D call TRBD1 (5 bases). The CDR3 runs 13 residues. Trimming removed 7 bases from V and 13 bases from J, with 17 bases in between. Germline V gene lookup returns CDR1 MRHNA and CDR2 SNTAGT. The CDR3 nucleotides read TGTGCCAGCACCTCTAAGGCCGGGGGTCCCCTCCACTTT. It encodes CASTSKAGGPLHF.

The rearrangement links TRBV3-1 (or the pseudogene TRBV3-2) to TRBJ1-2; a weak D match, TRBD1 (6 bases). The CDR3 is 15 amino acids. V was pared by 1 base and J by 4 bases, with 13 bases between. Germline V CDR1 and CDR2: LGHDT, YNNKEL (reference sequence). CDR3 sequence reads: CASSQGQASSYGYTF. The CDR3 coding sequence is TGTGCCAGCAGCCAAGGACAGGCGTCCAGCTATGGCTACACCTTC.

The rearrangement joins TRBV28 to TRBJ1-4, with D maybe TRBD1 (5 bases). CDR1 is MDHEN and CDR2 is SYDVKM in the germline V gene. V lost 3 bases and J 6 bases, leaving 8 bases between the germline ends. The CDR3 length is 13 residues. The CDR3 DNA is TGTGCCAGCAGTTTCCTAGGGGATGAAAAACTGTTTTTT. Protein sequence: CASSFLGDEKLFF.

This clone was recorded only once. CDR3 in DNA: TGTGCCAGCAGCTTGGCCGTGTCTGAAGCTTTCTTT. It specifies CASSLAVSEAFF. The chain recombines TRBV5-6 with TRBJ1-1; D is undetermined. The CDR3 runs 12 residues. V lost 0 bases to trimming and J lost 6 bases, with 6 bases between them. Germline CDR1 is SGHDT and CDR2 is YYEEEE.

This rearrangement joins TRBV5-6 to TRBJ1-5, with D possibly TRBD1 on 5 matching bases. The V end lost 4 bases, the J end lost 5 bases, and 16 bases lay between the germline ends. The germline CDR1 and CDR2 sequences are SGHDT and YYEEEE. This CDR3 is 15 amino acids long. CDR3 DNA: TGTGCCAGCAGCAGCGGGTCGGGGCCCCATCAGCCCCAGCATTTT. It is translated as CASSSGSGPHQPQHF.

The chain uses TRBV7-9 and TRBJ2-2, with 8 bases fitting TRBD1. The trim removed 3 bases at V and 8 bases at J, leaving 8 bases unmatched. There are 15 residues in the CDR3. Germline V gene lookup returns CDR1 SEHNR and CDR2 FQNEAQ (reference sequence). The CDR3 protein is CASSLTSGGIGELFF. Here the CDR3 DNA reads TGTGCCAGCAGCTTGACCTCAGGGGGCATTGGGGAGCTGTTTTTT.

The chain has TRBV29-1 and TRBJ2-3, with 8 bases lining up with TRBD1. Germline CDR1 SQVTM, CDR2 ANQGSEA. This CDR3 region has 14 residues. After removal of 4 bases from V and 2 bases from J, the junction contained 5 bases not matched to a gene. CDR3 protein: CSVAGQGSTDTQYF. CDR3 nucleotides: TGCAGCGTTGCAGGACAGGGTTCCACAGATACGCAGTATTTT.

The DNA for the CDR3 is TGTGCCAGCAGCGACCGACAGGGGTCAGGCAATCAGCCCCAGCATTTT. As protein: CASSDRQGSGNQPQHF. V gene TRBV13 combines with J gene TRBJ1-5; TRBD1 aligns across 8 bases. The CDR3 is 16 residues long. The V gene's germline CDR1 is PRHDT and CDR2 FYEKMQ (reference sequence). V shed 5 bases, J shed 2 bases, and the junction held 8 bases outside the gene matches.

J is TRBJ2-2 and V is TRBV10-2; TRBD1 might be the D (5 bases). The CDR3 totals 16 residues. Trimming stripped 4 bases from V and 5 bases from J, with 17 bases between. Germline assignment: CDR1 WSHSY and CDR2 SAAADI. CDR3 loop: CASSGRGVARTGELFF. Here the CDR3 DNA reads TGCGCCAGCAGTGGAAGGGGCGTTGCGAGGACCGGGGAGCTGTTTTTT.

This clone was seen only a few times. J is TRBJ1-2 and V is TRBV5-5; D not certain. Germline assignment: CDR1 SGHKS and CDR2 YYEKEE (reference sequence). V shed 5 bases and J shed 7 bases, with 15 bases lying between them. This CDR3 comprises 13 residues. The CDR3 loop reads CASSLTPAGGYTF. As DNA, the CDR3 is TGTGCCAGCAGTTTGACACCGGCGGGTGGCTACACCTTC.

The J gene is TRBJ1-3, the V gene TRBV6-6, with D tentatively TRBD1 (6 bases). Trimming shortened V by 7 bases and J by 1 base, and 11 bases separated the two germline ends. The CDR3 length is 14 residues. In germline, CDR1 is MNHNY, CDR2 SVGAGI (reference sequence). In nucleotides, the CDR3 is TGTGCCAGCATCTTAACAGGGTCTGGAAACACCATATATTTT. Amino acids: CASILTGSGNTIYF.